This is a list of T cell receptor beta chains from one sample in a study of blood T cell repertoires in COVID-19. Produced via immunoSEQ multiplex PCR; TCRdb's table is partial and in-frame only. The sample lists fewer than 300,000 clones; approximately 93% were seen once. The sequencing input was peripheral blood. The source is a woman in her thirties with COVID-19, enrolled during active disease. Each CDR3 is given with its conserved first and last residue. D genes are given only for firm matches. Not every row has a clone size; where given, it reads once, few, many or a size class.

TRBD1	once	TRBV13	TRBJ2-7	CASSRDRASYEQYF	TGTGCCAGCAGCCGGGACAGGGCCTCCTACGAGCAGTACTTC
-	-	TRBV30	TRBJ2-7	CAWSVQEYYEQYF	TGTGCCTGGAGTGTGCAGGAATACTACGAGCAGTACTTC
-	-	TRBV3-1/TRBV3-2	TRBJ1-1	CASSQEEEGKTFF	TGTGCCAGCAGCCAAGAGGAAGAGGGTAAGACTTTCTTT
-	-	TRBV9	TRBJ2-2	CASSVGGGMNTGELFF	TGTGCCAGCAGCGTAGGGGGCGGGATGAACACCGGGGAGCTGTTTTTT
TRBD2	-	TRBV9	TRBJ2-1	CASSVGISGAGGYNEQFF	TGTGCCAGCAGCGTAGGGATTTCTGGGGCGGGAGGGTACAATGAGCAGTTCTTC
-	-	TRBV7-9	TRBJ2-3	CASSLTGSPDTQYF	TGTGCCAGCAGCTTAACAGGTTCCCCAGATACGCAGTATTTT
TRBD2	-	TRBV5-4	TRBJ2-3	CASSVGTSGTRTDTQYF	TGTGCCAGCAGCGTCGGGACTAGCGGGACCCGCACAGATACGCAGTATTTT
TRBD1	-	TRBV11-2	TRBJ2-1	CASSQGRGRINEQFF	TGTGCCAGCAGCCAGGGCAGGGGGCGCATCAATGAGCAGTTCTTC
-	-	TRBV11-2	TRBJ1-1	CASSLVVDKNTEAFF	TGTGCCAGCAGCTTAGTCGTGGACAAGAACACTGAAGCTTTCTTT
TRBD1	-	TRBV27	TRBJ1-1	CASKFGQGAGRTEAFF	TGTGCCAGCAAGTTCGGGCAGGGGGCTGGGAGAACTGAAGCTTTCTTT
TRBD2	-	TRBV6-4	TRBJ2-1	CASSDLAGGEQFF	TGTGCCAGCAGTGATCTGGCGGGAGGGGAGCAGTTCTTC
TRBD2	-	TRBV7-9	TRBJ2-1	CASSLILAGVGAYNEQFF	TGTGCCAGCAGCTTAATCCTAGCGGGAGTCGGTGCCTACAATGAGCAGTTCTTC
TRBD1	-	TRBV7-3	TRBJ1-3	CASSLGQGRNTIYF	TGTGCCAGCAGCTTGGGACAGGGGAGAAACACCATATATTTT
-	-	TRBV27	TRBJ2-3	CASSLYGDTSTDTQYF	TGTGCCAGCAGTTTATACGGGGACACTAGCACAGATACGCAGTATTTT
-	-	TRBV11-2	TRBJ1-3	CASSLDGAGRTIYF	TGTGCCAGCAGCTTAGATGGGGCGGGACGAACCATATATTTT
TRBD2	-	TRBV27	TRBJ2-3	CANTRASGEVTDTQYF	TGTGCCAATACCCGGGCTAGCGGAGAGGTCACAGATACGCAGTATTTT
TRBD1	-	TRBV30	TRBJ2-5	CAWRDLTGEETQYF	TGTGCCTGGAGAGACCTTACAGGGGAAGAGACCCAGTACTTC
TRBD1	-	TRBV10-3	TRBJ1-1	CAIRLQGEAFF	TGTGCCATCAGGCTACAGGGGGAAGCTTTCTTT
-	once	TRBV5-1	TRBJ2-7	CASSLEAGDYEQYF	TGCGCCAGCAGCTTGGAGGCAGGGGACTACGAGCAGTACTTC
-	few	TRBV10-1	TRBJ2-7	CASSGEDYEQYF	TGCGCCAGCAGTGGTGAGGACTACGAGCAGTACTTC
-	once	TRBV29-1	TRBJ1-3	CSVVQGAAGNTIYF	TGCAGCGTTGTACAGGGAGCCGCTGGAAACACCATATATTTT
TRBD1	-	TRBV10-3	TRBJ2-1	CAISQTGGNEQFF	TGTGCCATCAGCCAGACAGGGGGCAATGAGCAGTTCTTC
TRBD1	-	TRBV5-1	TRBJ1-2	CASSLRGTGGDSSYGYTF	TGCGCCAGCAGCTTGCGAGGGACAGGGGGCGATAGTTCCTATGGCTACACCTTC
TRBD2	-	TRBV5-1	TRBJ2-7	CASSISSGSGSYEQYF	TGCGCCAGCAGCATCTCTAGCGGGAGTGGCTCCTACGAGCAGTACTTC
-	-	TRBV10-3	TRBJ1-2	CAISQQVNYGYTF	TGTGCCATCAGCCAACAGGTTAACTATGGCTACACCTTC
TRBD2	-	TRBV6-6	TRBJ2-3	CASSYPTSGSEDTQYF	TGTGCCAGCAGTTACCCGACTAGCGGGAGTGAAGATACGCAGTATTTT